This TCR beta chain was identified during a study of cytomegalovirus exposure and HLA in healthy donors. Study details: Earlier sequencing of 200 million or so T cells yielded 95 million to 120 million unique TCR beta sequences. Study observations and caveats: According to an earlier analysis, most TCR beta V segments yielded productive rearrangements about 87% or about 30% of the time. Across HLA loci, a later analysis found differing TCR association rates, with DRB1 most and HLA-C fewest.

The study ran its PCR with 60 Vbeta and 13 Jbeta primers. The data were produced by immunoSEQ multiplex PCR, yet TCRdb's version contains in-frame clones alone and is incomplete. The sample records tens of thousands of clones, 62% being singletons. Donors were ostensibly healthy at sampling, although undocumented immune exposures were probable. Trimming removed 6 bases from V and 1 base from J, with 9 bases in between. The CDR3 spans 13 residues. Germline V gene data show CDR1 as MNHEY and CDR2 as SVGAGI. This clone was counted a few times. Its target is not known. Sequenced: PBMCs. This chain connects TRBV6-5 to TRBJ1-1; D is ambiguous. The clonotype originates from a woman between 25 and 40 years old in good health and CMV-seropositive. CDR3 region: CASSLPPNTEAFF. The CDR3 nucleotides read TGTGCCAGCAGCCTCCCCCCGAACACTGAAGCTTTCTTT.